This T cell receptor beta chain was recorded in a study of T cells in Graves' hyperthyroidism and ophthalmopathy. The CDR3 length is 14 residues. Germline CDR1 SGHTA, CDR2 FQGNSA. Trimming cost V 5 bases and J 4 bases, with 14 bases left between them. TCR beta CDR3 sequences were amplified from RNA transcripts. Researchers ran a first-round RT-PCR on the TCR CDR3 using the HTBI primer set. MiXCR was run by TCRdb on the multiplex PCR reads, yielding one entry per CDR3 protein. The profile shows roughly 750,000 distinct CDR3 sequences, about 16% of them singletons. What was sequenced was blood. The chain combines TRBV7-2 with TRBJ1-1; D might be TRBD1 (5 bases). This receptor was identified in a man between 18 and 35 years old with Graves' hyperthyroidism. The CDR3 loop is CASSLGPLGTEAFF. In nucleotides, the CDR3 is TGTGCCAGCAGCCTGGGACCCTTGGGCACTGAAGCTTTCTTT.